These 22 T cell receptor beta chains originate from one sample sequenced in a study of T-cell reconstitution after alpha-beta-depleted transplantation in children. The library targeted TCRbeta and was prepared with unique molecular identifiers. Each CDR3 protein gets one entry after TCRdb re-called the PCR reads with MiXCR. The sample yields approximately 110,000 distinct CDR3 sequences, about 23% seen once. The material was PBMCs, mostly from graft donor cells, obtained 180 days after TCRalphabeta/CD19-depleted stem cell transplant. Receptors were obtained from a male patient aged 2 to 10 who had a stem cell transplant for chronic granulomatous disease, so the T cells may come from the graft donor.

The chain links TRBV4-3 to TRBJ2-3, with D unresolved. Germline V gene data show CDR1 as LGHNA and CDR2 as YSLEER. The CDR3 extends over 16 amino acids. V shed 1 base and J shed 1 base, with 12 bases lying between them. The CDR3 sequence is CASSQGRLEGTDTQYF. DNA of the CDR3: TGCGCCAGCAGCCAAGGGCGTCTAGAGGGCACAGATACGCAGTATTTT.

This rearrangement joins TRBV15 to TRBJ2-5, with D perhaps TRBD1 or TRBD2 (7 bases each). Trimming shortened V by 2 bases and J by 7 bases, and 20 bases separated the two germline ends. This CDR3 region has 16 residues. Germline V lookup: CDR1 LNHNV, CDR2 YYDKDF (reference sequence). The CDR3: CATSRPKTRGGGTQYF. CDR3 DNA: TGTGCCACCAGCAGACCGAAAACCAGGGGGGGAGGGACCCAGTACTTC.

The chain joins TRBV12-3 or TRBV12-4 to TRBJ2-1, with TRBD2 matching 9 bases. The CDR3 is 14 residues long. With 3 bases clipped from V and 7 bases from J, the junction kept 4 bases outside the gene matches. The DNA of the CDR3 is TGTGCCAGCAGTTTCCGTCTAGCGGGGAATGAGCAGTTCTTC. This encodes CASSFRLAGNEQFF.

This clonotype was recorded a few times. This may arise from a read error, as a much more abundant clone is one base away. Here the CDR3 DNA reads TGTACCAGCACCTTTACTGGACGACAGGGAAGTATAACCGGGGAGCTGTTTTTT. This sequence encodes CTSTFTGRQGSITGELFF. The chain carries TRBV12-3 or TRBV12-4 and TRBJ2-2, with 7 bases that match TRBD1. The CDR3 is 18 residues long.

The rearrangement links TRBV12-3 or TRBV12-4 to TRBJ2-7, with a possible D match to TRBD1 (6 bases). The CDR3 spans 12 residues. V shed 9 bases and J shed 6 bases, with 15 bases lying between them. This CDR3 reads CASGQSVPEQYF. For the CDR3, the DNA is TGTGCCAGTGGACAGTCTGTCCCCGAGCAGTACTTC.

This clonotype was observed at least ten times. The genes are TRBV11-2 and TRBJ2-5; D may be TRBD1 (6 bases). The CDR3 length is 14 residues. From germline, CDR1 is SGHAT and CDR2 FQNNGV. V was pared by 5 bases and J by 4 bases, with 14 bases between. CDR3 sequence: CASSLRGSRETQYF. Here the CDR3 DNA reads TGTGCCAGCAGCCTCAGGGGTAGCCGAGAGACCCAGTACTTC.

This clonotype was seen ten or more times. V usage is TRBV28 and J usage is TRBJ2-7; tentatively, D is TRBD2 (6 bases). CDR3 length: 13 amino acids. Germline values: CDR1 MDHEN, CDR2 SYDVKM. Between the trimmed V and J ends, which lost 6 bases and 1 base, there was a span of 10 bases. This CDR3 is CASRDGTSYEQYF. In nucleotides, the CDR3 is TGTGCCAGCAGAGACGGGACTTCCTACGAGCAGTACTTC.

Worth noting for this clonotype: Germline is not matched at one junction end, which may reflect a read error. The rearrangement joins TRBV20-1 to TRBJ2-4; D gene uncertain. The CDR3 extends over 14 amino acids. Germline loops: CDR1 DFQATT, CDR2 SNEGSKA (reference sequence). Here the CDR3 reads CSASFAVAKNMQYF. In DNA form, the CDR3 reads TGCAGTGCTAGCTTTGCGGTAGCCAAAAACATGCAGTACTTC.

A few counts support this clonotype. The chain is built from TRBV5-5 and TRBJ2-1; tentative D call: TRBD1 (6 bases). This CDR3 has 16 amino acids. V lost 4 bases and J 0 bases, leaving 14 bases between the germline ends. Per the germline V gene, CDR1 is SGHKS and CDR2 is YYEKEE (reference sequence). CDR3 loop: CASSDAWGPSYNEQFF. The DNA of the CDR3 is TGTGCCAGCAGCGACGCCTGGGGGCCCTCCTACAATGAGCAGTTCTTC.

This clonotype was counted a few times. V is TRBV20-1 and J is TRBJ2-7, with TRBD2 matching over 8 bases. After removal of 6 bases from V and 0 bases from J, the junction contained 10 bases not matched to a gene. The CDR3 is 15 amino acids. CDR1 and CDR2 (germline): DFQATT, SNEGSKA (reference sequence). The CDR3 nucleotides are TGCAGTGCAGCGAATTTAGCGGGGCCCTCCTACGAGCAGTACTTC. It codes for CSAANLAGPSYEQYF.

V and J are TRBV27 and TRBJ2-2, with a weak D call TRBD2 (5 bases). This CDR3 region has 17 residues. Trimming stripped 0 bases from V and 2 bases from J, with 13 bases between. Germline assignment: CDR1 MNHEY and CDR2 SMNVEV (reference sequence). The CDR3 bases are TGTGCCAGCAGTTTATCCGCCGTGGCGGGCAACACCGGGGAGCTGTTTTTT. This encodes CASSLSAVAGNTGELFF.

This clonotype was counted many times. The chain uses TRBV20-1 and TRBJ2-3; D uncertain. The length of the CDR3 is 13 residues. Trimming took off 6 bases at V and 3 bases at J, with 13 bases between the two ends. Germline CDR1 is DFQATT and CDR2 is SNEGSKA (reference sequence). The chain's CDR3 is CSAPVVVTDTQYF. The CDR3, as DNA: TGCAGTGCCCCGGTGGTAGTGACAGATACGCAGTATTTT.

This chain uses TRBV29-1 with TRBJ2-1, with D perhaps matching TRBD2 (5 bases). The CDR3 is 16 amino acids. V lost 0 bases, J lost 2 bases, and 14 bases lay in between. Germline CDR1 is SQVTM and CDR2 is ANQGSEA. CDR3 loop: CSVEDHVARPYNEQFF. CDR3 in DNA: TGCAGCGTTGAAGATCATGTAGCGCGACCCTACAATGAGCAGTTCTTC.

This clonotype has a handful of counts. V usage is TRBV21-1 and J usage is TRBJ2-5; the table assigns TRBD1, which was not confirmed against the DNA. TRBV21-1 represents a pseudogene. The CDR3 spans 17 residues. CDR3 in DNA: TGTGCCAGCAGCAAAGACGAGAGGGTAGGGACAGAAGAGACCCAGTACTTC. This gives the protein CASSKDERVGTEETQYF.

V usage is TRBV5-1 and J usage is TRBJ2-1; D remains ambiguous. The CDR3 spans 14 residues. The germline V and J ends were trimmed by 5 bases and 0 bases, with 9 bases remaining between them. Germline V gene sequence: CDR1 SGHRS, CDR2 YFSETQ. Here the CDR3 DNA reads TGCGCCAGCAGGTCCTACCGCTCCTACAATGAGCAGTTCTTC. The encoded protein is CASRSYRSYNEQFF.

The sample holds a few counts of this clonotype. The rearrangement joins TRBV20-1 to TRBJ2-1; 7 nucleotides line up with TRBD2. CDR1 and CDR2 from the germline V gene are DFQATT and SNEGSKA (reference sequence). V lost 7 bases to trimming and J lost 3 bases; unmatched junction nucleotides: 3. The CDR3 runs to 12 residues. The DNA for the CDR3 is TGCAGTGAGGCTAGCGGCTACAATGAGCAGTTCTTC. The encoded protein is CSEASGYNEQFF.

This clonotype was counted a few times. The CDR3 spells CSAGEEDEQYF. CDR3 DNA: TGCAGTGCTGGGGAGGAGGACGAGCAGTACTTC. The rearrangement uses TRBV20-1 and TRBJ2-7; possibly TRBD2 for D (6 bases). From germline, CDR1 is DFQATT and CDR2 SNEGSKA (reference sequence). V was pared by 5 bases and J by 5 bases, with 10 bases between. The CDR3 extends over 11 amino acids.

The CDR3 DNA reads as TGTGCCAGCAGAACCCTAGGCACCGGGGAGCTGTTTTTT. Its translation: CASRTLGTGELFF. The J gene is TRBJ2-2, the V gene TRBV28; D is ambiguous. Germline loops: CDR1 MDHEN, CDR2 SYDVKM. This CDR3 has 13 amino acids. The V and J ends lost 6 bases and 4 bases respectively, with 9 bases between them.

This clonotype showed up many times. The J gene is TRBJ1-2, the V gene TRBV5-1, with a possible D match to TRBD1 (6 bases). V was pared by 4 bases and J by 8 bases, with 15 bases between. Germline-derived CDR1 and CDR2 are SGHRS and YFSETQ. CDR3 length equals 13 residues. CDR3 amino acids: CASSTTGPGGYTF. DNA for the CDR3: TGCGCCAGCAGCACGACAGGACCTGGCGGCTACACCTTC.

This clonotype has a count of ten or more. The chain recombines TRBV6-5 with TRBJ1-6, with TRBD1 matching 10 bases. The CDR3 is 16 residues long. The germline gives CDR1 MNHEY, CDR2 SVGAGI. Trimming took 4 bases from V and 6 from J; bases not matched to a gene: 6. The CDR3 region is CASSSPGQGPNSPLHF. In DNA form, the CDR3 reads TGTGCCAGCAGTTCGCCGGGACAGGGGCCTAATTCACCCCTCCACTTT.

CDR3 bases: TGCGCCAGCAGACCCGGGACAGGGCTATACGAGCAGTACTTC. It specifies CASRPGTGLYEQYF. The chain joins TRBV5-1 to TRBJ2-7, with 9 bases aligning to TRBD1. This CDR3 is 14 amino acids long. Germline lookup yields CDR1 SGHRS and CDR2 YFSETQ. The V segment lost 5 bases and the J segment 4 bases; nucleotides outside the gene matches: 7.

The gene calls are TRBV20-1 and TRBJ2-3; D possibly corresponds to TRBD2 (6 bases). CDR3 length: 16 residues. The V end lost 5 bases, the J end lost 5 bases, and 23 bases lay between the germline ends. CDR1 DFQATT and CDR2 SNEGSKA come from the germline V gene (reference sequence). The chain's CDR3 is CSAGSATSSSGDTQYF. The CDR3 nucleotides read TGCAGTGCTGGTTCTGCAACTAGCTCCTCGGGAGATACGCAGTATTTT.